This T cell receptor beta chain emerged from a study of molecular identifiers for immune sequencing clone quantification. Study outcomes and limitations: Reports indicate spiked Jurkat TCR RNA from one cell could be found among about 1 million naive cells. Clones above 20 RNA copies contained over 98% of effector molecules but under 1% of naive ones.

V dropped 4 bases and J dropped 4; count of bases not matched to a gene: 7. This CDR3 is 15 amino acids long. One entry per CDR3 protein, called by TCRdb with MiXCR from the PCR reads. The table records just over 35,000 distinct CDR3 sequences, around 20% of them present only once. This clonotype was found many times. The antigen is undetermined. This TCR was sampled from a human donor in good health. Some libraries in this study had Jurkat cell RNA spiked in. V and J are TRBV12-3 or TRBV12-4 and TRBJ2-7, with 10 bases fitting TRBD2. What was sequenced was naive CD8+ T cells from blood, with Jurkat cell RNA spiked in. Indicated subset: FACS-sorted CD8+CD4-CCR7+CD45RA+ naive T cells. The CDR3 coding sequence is TGTGCCAGCAGTTCCTCAGCGGGAGGGCCGTACGAGCAGTACTTC. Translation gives CASSSSAGGPYEQYF.